One sample yielded the 21 T cell receptor beta chains listed below, sequenced in a study of cytomegalovirus exposure and HLA in healthy donors. A multiplex PCR was run with 60 Vbeta primers and 13 Jbeta primers. TCRdb's table, derived via immunoSEQ multiplex PCR, lists solely in-frame clones and lacks some. The sample contains fewer than 130,000 clones, 60% to 75% of which appear only once. The sample comprised PBMCs. Receptors were obtained from a man aged 40-55 years in good health and CMV-seropositive.

V gene TRBV5-1 combines with J gene TRBJ2-2; possibly TRBD1 for D (6 bases). This CDR3 region has 15 residues. With 0 bases removed from V and 1 base from J, the gap between germline ends came to 7 bases. From germline, CDR1 is SGHRS and CDR2 YFSETQ. The CDR3 loop reads CASSLVGGNTGELFF. The CDR3 nucleotides are TGCGCCAGCAGCTTGGTAGGGGGGAACACCGGGGAGCTGTTTTTT.

The genes are TRBV12-5 and TRBJ1-5; D may be TRBD1 (6 bases). Per germline, CDR1 LGHNT and CDR2 FRNRAP. Trimming pared 10 bases from V and 6 bases from J, leaving 16 bases between. CDR3 length: 13 amino acids. The CDR3 nucleotides read TGTGCTACTACACTCAGGGGTCCTCAGCCCCAGCATTTT. Protein product: CATTLRGPQPQHF.

The V call is TRBV2, the J call TRBJ2-4, with 8 bases identical to TRBD2. The CDR3 has 15 amino acids. Looked up from germline, CDR1 is SNHLY and CDR2 is FYNNEI. V lost 1 base to trimming and J lost 2 bases; unmatched junction nucleotides: 1. CDR3 amino acids: CASSEEREPKNIQYF. The CDR3 nucleotides are TGTGCCAGCAGTGAAGAGCGGGAGCCCAAAAACATTCAGTACTTC. Complete variable domain (other parts from reference TRBV2 and TRBJ2-4): EPEVTQTPSHQVTQMGQEVILRCVPISNHLYFYWYRQILGQKVEFLVSFYNNEISEKSEIFDDQFSVERPDGSNFTLKIRSTKLEDSAMYFCASSEEREPKNIQYFGAGTRLSVL.

This clone turned up a few times. The gene calls are TRBV12-5 and TRBJ2-3, with D possibly TRBD2 on 6 matching bases. Trimming removed 6 bases from V and 6 bases from J, with 16 bases in between. The CDR3 runs 14 residues. The germline gives CDR1 LGHNT, CDR2 FRNRAP. The CDR3, as DNA: TGTGCTAGTGGGGCGGGACTTAATGGGGATACGCAGTATTTT. Translation: CASGAGLNGDTQYF.

This rearrangement joins TRBV28 to TRBJ1-1; the D gene is possibly TRBD1 (6 bases). Trimming stripped 1 base from V and 5 bases from J, with 14 bases between. CDR1 MDHEN and CDR2 SYDVKM come from the germline V gene. The CDR3 has 15 residues. As DNA, the CDR3 is TGTGCCAGCAGTTTATCTGGGGGCGGTGGTACTGAAGCTTTCTTT. The encoded protein is CASSLSGGGGTEAFF.

This rearrangement joins TRBV28 to TRBJ1-1; 8 positions agree with TRBD1. The CDR3 is made up of 13 amino acids. Germline values: CDR1 MDHEN, CDR2 SYDVKM. J was trimmed by 5 bases and V by 8 bases; bases with no gene match: 7. CDR3 region: CASFQGARTEAFF. In nucleotides, the CDR3 is TGTGCCAGCTTTCAGGGGGCGAGGACTGAAGCTTTCTTT.

This clone was recorded once. This sequence joins TRBV27 and TRBJ2-7, with a tentative D call TRBD1 (6 bases). Germline V gene lookup returns CDR1 MNHEY and CDR2 SMNVEV (reference sequence). Between the trimmed V and J ends, which lost 2 bases and 8 bases, there was a span of 16 bases. This CDR3 has 14 residues. The CDR3 region is CASSLSLTGQKQYF. CDR3 nucleotides: TGTGCCAGCAGTTTAAGTCTCACGGGACAAAAGCAGTACTTC.

The rearrangement uses TRBV19 and TRBJ2-7; 12 nucleotides agree with TRBD2. The V gene end was trimmed by 5 bases and the J gene end by 3 bases; junction bases not matched to a gene: 2. This CDR3 has 14 amino acids. Germline V CDR1 and CDR2: LNHDA, SQIVND (reference sequence). As DNA, the CDR3 is TGTGCCAGTAGTCCGGGACTAGCGGGCTACGAGCAGTACTTC. It encodes CASSPGLAGYEQYF. The whole variable domain, remainder taken from reference TRBV19 and TRBJ2-7, is DGGITQSPKYLFRKEGQNVTLSCEQNLNHDAMYWYRQDPGQGLRLIYYSQIVNDFQKGDIAEGYSVSREKKESFPLTVTSAQKNPTAFYLCASSPGLAGYEQYFGPGTRLTVT.

This chain links TRBV9 with TRBJ2-3, with TRBD2 matching over 13 bases. This CDR3 contains 17 residues. V lost 0 bases and J lost 4; bases outside the gene matches: 5. The germline V gene encodes CDR1 SGDLS and CDR2 YYNGEE. The CDR3 is CASSVAVLAGGADTQYF. The CDR3 coding sequence is TGTGCCAGCAGCGTAGCTGTACTAGCGGGAGGGGCAGATACGCAGTATTTT.

This chain joins TRBV7-2 and TRBJ1-2; D unresolved. CDR1 is SGHTA, CDR2 FQGNSA, per germline. V shed 3 bases and J shed 2 bases, with 4 bases lying between them. There are 12 residues in the CDR3. The CDR3 reads CASSFENYGYTF. For the CDR3, the DNA is TGTGCCAGCAGCTTCGAGAACTATGGCTACACCTTC.

This clone was observed once. The chain combines TRBV7-9 with TRBJ2-3; a weak D match, TRBD1 (6 bases). Trimming removed 4 bases from V and 3 bases from J, with 17 bases in between. This CDR3 comprises 16 residues. Germline values: CDR1 SEHNR, CDR2 FQNEAQ (reference sequence). CDR3 in amino acids: CASSWGRGSLTDTQYF. CDR3 bases: TGTGCCAGCAGCTGGGGTAGGGGGAGTTTGACAGATACGCAGTATTTT.

The chain has TRBV6-6 and TRBJ2-5; 12 nucleotides align to TRBD2. After removal of 6 bases from V and 5 bases from J, the junction contained 4 bases not matched to a gene. Germline CDR1 and CDR2: MNHNY and SVGAGI (reference sequence). There are 14 residues in the CDR3. The CDR3 DNA reads TGTGCCAGCAGGCTAGCGGGAGGGCAGGAGACCCAGTACTTC. It translates to CASRLAGGQETQYF.

Details on this clone: The sample has other DNA sequences that encode this CDR3 too. CDR3 loop: CASSYTRTGGGYGYTF. The DNA of the CDR3 is TGTGCCAGCAGTTACACACGGACAGGGGGAGGGTATGGCTACACCTTC. This chain connects TRBV6-5 to TRBJ1-2, with 10 positions matching TRBD1. This CDR3 is 16 amino acids long. Germline assignment: CDR1 MNHEY and CDR2 SVGAGI. Unmatched junction bases numbered 8, after V lost 2 bases and J lost 5 bases.

This clone was observed a single time. This chain links TRBV2 with TRBJ2-3; 7 bases agree with TRBD1. With 6 bases clipped from V and 3 bases from J, the junction kept 12 bases outside the gene matches. Germline CDR1 and CDR2: SNHLY and FYNNEI. This CDR3 region has 16 residues. CDR3 amino acids: CASSSRGIGWTDTQYF. CDR3 nucleotides: TGTGCCAGCAGCAGCAGGGGGATCGGCTGGACAGATACGCAGTATTTT. The full variable domain, in which reference TRBV2 and TRBJ2-3 provide the parts outside the CDR3, is EPEVTQTPSHQVTQMGQEVILRCVPISNHLYFYWYRQILGQKVEFLVSFYNNEISEKSEIFDDQFSVERPDGSNFTLKIRSTKLEDSAMYFCASSSRGIGWTDTQYFGPGTRLTVL.

The V and J genes are TRBV27 and TRBJ2-7, with D unclear. This CDR3 comprises 14 residues. The V end lost 6 bases, the J end lost 2 bases, and 14 bases lay between the germline ends. Germline CDR1 MNHEY, CDR2 SMNVEV (reference sequence). In DNA form, the CDR3 reads TGTGCCAGCAGCCTCAGAGGAATAGCCTACGAGCAGTACTTC. Translated, it gives CASSLRGIAYEQYF.

This clone was counted between two and nine times. The chain couples TRBV10-3 to TRBJ2-1; D possibly corresponds to TRBD2 (5 bases). The germline CDR1 and CDR2 sequences are ENHRY and SYGVKD. The V and J ends lost 2 bases and 7 bases respectively, with 9 bases between them. This CDR3 has 13 residues. Written as DNA, the CDR3 is TGTGCCATCAGTGAGATGGGAGAAAATGAGCAGTTCTTC. This codes for CAISEMGENEQFF.

This clone was counted a few times. This CDR3 is also generated by other DNA sequences in the sample. V gene TRBV18 combines with J gene TRBJ1-2; possible D gene TRBD1, 6 bases. This CDR3 spans 13 amino acids. Germline assignment: CDR1 KGHSH and CDR2 LQKENI. Trimming stripped 6 bases from V and 4 bases from J, with 12 bases between. The CDR3: CASSPDRSYGYTF. CDR3 nucleotide sequence: TGTGCCAGCTCTCCTGACAGGAGCTATGGCTACACCTTC. Full variable domain (remainder filled in from reference TRBV18 and TRBJ1-2): NAGVMQNPRHLVRRRGQEARLRCSPMKGHSHVYWYRQLPEEGLKFMVYLQKENIIDESGMPKERFSAEFPKEGPSILRIQQVVRGDSAAYFCASSPDRSYGYTFGSGTRLTVV.

The chain carries TRBV28 and TRBJ2-3; D possibly corresponds to TRBD2 (6 bases). CDR1 MDHEN and CDR2 SYDVKM come from the germline V gene. Trimming removed 6 bases from V and 0 bases from J, with 19 bases in between. The CDR3 sequence is 17 residues long. Here the CDR3 DNA reads TGTGCCAGCAGCGGTTCCGGGACTCGATCTAGCACAGATACGCAGTATTTT. This gives the protein CASSGSGTRSSTDTQYF.

This chain connects TRBV15 to TRBJ2-1; weak D call: TRBD2 (6 bases). The V end was cut by 7 bases, the J end by 9 bases, with 22 bases between. Germline values: CDR1 LNHNV, CDR2 YYDKDF (reference sequence). The CDR3 loop spans 15 amino acids. The CDR3 DNA reads TGTGCCACCAAAGGGTTCGTAGGCGGGGTTGGTGAGCAGTTCTTC. As protein: CATKGFVGGVGEQFF.

This clone came up a few times. V and J are TRBV5-1 and TRBJ2-7; D is perhaps TRBD1 (7 bases). The CDR3 runs to 13 residues. Looked up from germline, CDR1 is SGHRS and CDR2 is YFSETQ. The V end was cut by 4 bases, the J end by 5 bases, with 13 bases between. The CDR3 region is CASSGPGGNEQYF. The CDR3 DNA reads TGCGCCAGCAGCGGTCCAGGGGGGAACGAGCAGTACTTC. Full variable domain (remainder filled in from reference TRBV5-1 and TRBJ2-7): KAGVTQTPRYLIKTRGQQVTLSCSPISGHRSVSWYQQTPGQGLQFLFEYFSETQRNKGNFPGRFSGRQFSNSRSEMNVSTLELGDSALYLCASSGPGGNEQYFGPGTRLTVT.

The chain links TRBV30 to TRBJ2-1, with 8 bases that match TRBD1. The CDR3 contains 15 residues. Germline CDR1 reads GTSNPN; CDR2 reads SVGIG (reference sequence). V shed 1 base, J shed 4 bases, and the junction held 6 bases outside the gene matches. The CDR3 here is CAWSDWDRQYNEQFF. The CDR3 nucleotides read TGTGCCTGGAGTGATTGGGACAGGCAATACAATGAGCAGTTCTTC.